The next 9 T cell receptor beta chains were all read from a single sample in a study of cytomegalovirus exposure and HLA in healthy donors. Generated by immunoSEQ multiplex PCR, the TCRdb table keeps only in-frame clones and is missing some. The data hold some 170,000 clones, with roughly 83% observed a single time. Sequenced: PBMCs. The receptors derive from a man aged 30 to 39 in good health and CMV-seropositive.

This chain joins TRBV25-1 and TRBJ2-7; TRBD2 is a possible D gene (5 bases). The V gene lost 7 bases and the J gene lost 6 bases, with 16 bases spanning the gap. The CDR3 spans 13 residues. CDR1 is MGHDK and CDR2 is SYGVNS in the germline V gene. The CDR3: CASKGESPLEQYF. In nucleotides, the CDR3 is TGTGCCAGCAAGGGAGAATCCCCTCTCGAGCAGTACTTC.

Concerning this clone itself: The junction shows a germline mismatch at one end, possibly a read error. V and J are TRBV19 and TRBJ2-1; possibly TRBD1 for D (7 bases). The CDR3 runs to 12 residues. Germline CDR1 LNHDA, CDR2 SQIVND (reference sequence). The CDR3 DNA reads TGTGCCAGTAGTACGTCAGGGGGGACCCCAGTCTTC. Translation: CASSTSGGTPVF.

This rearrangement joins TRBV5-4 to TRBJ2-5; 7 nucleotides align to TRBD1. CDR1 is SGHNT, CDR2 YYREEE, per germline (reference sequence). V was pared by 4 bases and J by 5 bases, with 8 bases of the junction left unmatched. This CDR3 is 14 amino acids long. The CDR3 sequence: CASSTETGSETQYF. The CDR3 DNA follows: TGTGCCAGCAGCACGGAGACAGGGTCCGAGACCCAGTACTTC.

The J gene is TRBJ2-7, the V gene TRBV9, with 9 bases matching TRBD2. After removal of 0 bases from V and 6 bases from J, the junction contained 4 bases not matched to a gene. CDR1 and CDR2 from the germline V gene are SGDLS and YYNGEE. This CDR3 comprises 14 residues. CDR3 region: CASSVGGRASEQYF. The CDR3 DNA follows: TGTGCCAGCAGCGTAGGCGGGAGGGCCTCCGAGCAGTACTTC.

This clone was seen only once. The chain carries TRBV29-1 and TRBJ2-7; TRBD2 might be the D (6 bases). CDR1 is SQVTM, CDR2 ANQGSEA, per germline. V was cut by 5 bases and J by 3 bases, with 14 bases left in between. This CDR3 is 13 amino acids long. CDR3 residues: CSVLGGVFYEQYF. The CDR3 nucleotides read TGCAGCGTTCTCGGCGGGGTATTCTACGAGCAGTACTTC.

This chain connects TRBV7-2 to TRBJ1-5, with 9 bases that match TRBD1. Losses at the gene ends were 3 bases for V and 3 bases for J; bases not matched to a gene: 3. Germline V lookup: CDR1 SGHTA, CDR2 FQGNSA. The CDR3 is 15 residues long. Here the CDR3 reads CASSFDRGSNQPQHF. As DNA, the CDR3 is TGTGCCAGCAGCTTCGACAGGGGGTCCAATCAGCCCCAGCATTTT.

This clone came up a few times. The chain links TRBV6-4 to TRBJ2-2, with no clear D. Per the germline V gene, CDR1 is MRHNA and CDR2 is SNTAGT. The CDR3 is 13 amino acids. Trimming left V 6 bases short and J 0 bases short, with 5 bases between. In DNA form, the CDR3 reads TGTGCCAGCAGAGGAGCGAACACCGGGGAGCTGTTTTTT. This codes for CASRGANTGELFF.

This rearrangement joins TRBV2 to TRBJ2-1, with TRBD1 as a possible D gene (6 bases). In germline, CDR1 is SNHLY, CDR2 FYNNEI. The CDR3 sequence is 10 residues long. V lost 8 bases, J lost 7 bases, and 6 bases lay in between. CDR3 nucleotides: TGTGCCAGCGGGACAAATGAGCAGTTCTTC. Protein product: CASGTNEQFF.

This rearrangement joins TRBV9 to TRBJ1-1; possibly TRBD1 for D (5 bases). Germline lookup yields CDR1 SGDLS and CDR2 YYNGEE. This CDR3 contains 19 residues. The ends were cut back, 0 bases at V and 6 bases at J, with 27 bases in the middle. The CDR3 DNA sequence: TGTGCCAGCAGCGTAGAAGCCGAGACGGTCCAGGGAAAGTTATCTGAAGCTTTCTTT. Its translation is CASSVEAETVQGKLSEAFF.